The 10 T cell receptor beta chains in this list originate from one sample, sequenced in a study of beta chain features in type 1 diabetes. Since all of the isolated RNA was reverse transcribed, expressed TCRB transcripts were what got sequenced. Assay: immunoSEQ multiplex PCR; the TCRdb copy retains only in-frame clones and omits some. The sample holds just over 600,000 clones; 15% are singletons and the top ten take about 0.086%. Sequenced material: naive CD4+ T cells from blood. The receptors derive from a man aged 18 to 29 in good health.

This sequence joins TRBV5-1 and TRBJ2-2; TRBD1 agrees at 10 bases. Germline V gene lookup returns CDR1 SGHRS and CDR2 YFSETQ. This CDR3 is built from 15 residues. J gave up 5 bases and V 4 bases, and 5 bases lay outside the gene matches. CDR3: CASSVTGGLTGELFF. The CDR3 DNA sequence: TGCGCCAGCAGCGTGACAGGGGGCCTAACCGGGGAGCTGTTTTTT.

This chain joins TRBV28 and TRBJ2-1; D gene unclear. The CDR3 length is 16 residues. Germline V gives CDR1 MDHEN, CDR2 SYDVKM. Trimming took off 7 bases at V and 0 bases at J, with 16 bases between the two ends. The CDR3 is CASTTVSAGSYNEQFF. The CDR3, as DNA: TGTGCCAGCACCACGGTGTCCGCCGGCTCCTACAATGAGCAGTTCTTC.

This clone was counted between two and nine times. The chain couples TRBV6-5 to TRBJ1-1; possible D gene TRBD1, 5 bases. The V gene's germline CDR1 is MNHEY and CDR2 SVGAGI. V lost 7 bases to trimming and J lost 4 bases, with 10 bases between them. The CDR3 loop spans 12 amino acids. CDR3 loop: CASISGTTEAFF. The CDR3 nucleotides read TGTGCCAGCATCTCAGGGACCACTGAAGCTTTCTTT.

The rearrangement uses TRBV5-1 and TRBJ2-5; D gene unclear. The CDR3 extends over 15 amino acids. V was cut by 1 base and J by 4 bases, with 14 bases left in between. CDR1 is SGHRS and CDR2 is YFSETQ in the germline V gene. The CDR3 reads CASSLTGSPRETQYF. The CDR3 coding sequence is TGCGCCAGCAGCTTGACCGGGTCTCCTCGAGAGACCCAGTACTTC.

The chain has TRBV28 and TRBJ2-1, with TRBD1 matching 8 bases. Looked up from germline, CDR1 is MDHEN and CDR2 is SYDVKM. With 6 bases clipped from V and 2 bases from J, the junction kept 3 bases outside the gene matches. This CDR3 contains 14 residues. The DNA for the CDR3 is TGTGCCAGCAGCCCGACAGGGGCCTACAATGAGCAGTTCTTC. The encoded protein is CASSPTGAYNEQFF.

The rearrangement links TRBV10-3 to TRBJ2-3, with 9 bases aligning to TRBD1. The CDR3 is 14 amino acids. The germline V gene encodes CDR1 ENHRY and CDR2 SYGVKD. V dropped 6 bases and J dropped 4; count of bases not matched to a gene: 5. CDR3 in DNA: TGTGCCATCAGGGGGACAGGGTCGGCAGATACGCAGTATTTT. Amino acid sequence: CAIRGTGSADTQYF.

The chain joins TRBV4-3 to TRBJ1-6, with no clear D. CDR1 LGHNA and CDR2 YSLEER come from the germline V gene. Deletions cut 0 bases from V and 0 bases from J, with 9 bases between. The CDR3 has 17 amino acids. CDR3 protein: CASSQEARSSYNSPLHF. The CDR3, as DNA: TGCGCCAGCAGCCAAGAGGCCAGGAGCTCCTATAATTCACCCCTCCACTTT.

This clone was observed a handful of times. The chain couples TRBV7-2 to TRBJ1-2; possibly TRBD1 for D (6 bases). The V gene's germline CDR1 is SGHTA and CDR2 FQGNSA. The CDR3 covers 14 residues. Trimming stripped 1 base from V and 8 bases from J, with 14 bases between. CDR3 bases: TGTGCCAGCAGCTTAGTACAGGGTCGTACGGGCTACACCTTC. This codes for CASSLVQGRTGYTF. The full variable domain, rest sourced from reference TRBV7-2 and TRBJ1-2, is GAGVSQSPSNKVTEKGKDVELRCDPISGHTALYWYRQSLGQGLEFLIYFQGNSAPDKSGLPSDRFSAERTGGSVSTLTIQRTQQEDSAVYLCASSLVQGRTGYTFGSGTRLTVV.

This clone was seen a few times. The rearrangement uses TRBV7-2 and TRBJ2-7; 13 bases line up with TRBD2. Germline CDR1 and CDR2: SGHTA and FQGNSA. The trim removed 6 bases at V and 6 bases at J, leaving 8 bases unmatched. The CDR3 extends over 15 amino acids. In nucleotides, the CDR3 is TGTGCCAGCAGACAACCGGGACTAGCGGGACTCGAGCAGTACTTC. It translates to CASRQPGLAGLEQYF.

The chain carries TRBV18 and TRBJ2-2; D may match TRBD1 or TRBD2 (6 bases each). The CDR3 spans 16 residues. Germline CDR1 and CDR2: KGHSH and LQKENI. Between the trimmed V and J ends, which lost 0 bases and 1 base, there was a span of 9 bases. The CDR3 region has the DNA TGTGCCAGCTCACCACCCGGGGGACAGAACACCGGGGAGCTGTTTTTT. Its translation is CASSPPGGQNTGELFF.